This T cell receptor (beta chain) was recovered during a study of CXCR3-negative and CXCR3-positive naive CD8 T cells. Findings and caveats of the study: Compared with CXCR3-negative naive cells, CXCR3-positive naive cells showed more hydrophobic TRB CDR3s. Freshly isolated PBMCs were used in most assays, given partial CXCR3 loss after freezing. Sequencing showed both naive subsets with comparably high diversity, and memory CD8+ cells much lower.

For this clonotype: Antigen specificity is unknown.

5' RACE that incorporated UMI labels was used to prepare the TRB cDNA libraries. TCRdb derives one entry per CDR3 protein from the 5' RACE reads, leaving out DNA. In total, the table holds 65,000 to 75,000 distinct CDR3 sequences. Source material: naive CXCR3- CD8+ T cells from blood. Documented subset: CD45RO-CCR7+CD27+CD95- naive CD8+ T cells lacking CXCR3 (TNR3-). The clonotype comes from a human donor in good health. Some clones in this sample may be carry-over from other donors' samples.

CDR3: CASSYGSTEAFF. The chain has TRBV7-9 and TRBJ1-1. Looked up from germline, CDR1 is SEHNR and CDR2 is FQNEAQ (reference sequence). The CDR3 sequence is 12 residues long.